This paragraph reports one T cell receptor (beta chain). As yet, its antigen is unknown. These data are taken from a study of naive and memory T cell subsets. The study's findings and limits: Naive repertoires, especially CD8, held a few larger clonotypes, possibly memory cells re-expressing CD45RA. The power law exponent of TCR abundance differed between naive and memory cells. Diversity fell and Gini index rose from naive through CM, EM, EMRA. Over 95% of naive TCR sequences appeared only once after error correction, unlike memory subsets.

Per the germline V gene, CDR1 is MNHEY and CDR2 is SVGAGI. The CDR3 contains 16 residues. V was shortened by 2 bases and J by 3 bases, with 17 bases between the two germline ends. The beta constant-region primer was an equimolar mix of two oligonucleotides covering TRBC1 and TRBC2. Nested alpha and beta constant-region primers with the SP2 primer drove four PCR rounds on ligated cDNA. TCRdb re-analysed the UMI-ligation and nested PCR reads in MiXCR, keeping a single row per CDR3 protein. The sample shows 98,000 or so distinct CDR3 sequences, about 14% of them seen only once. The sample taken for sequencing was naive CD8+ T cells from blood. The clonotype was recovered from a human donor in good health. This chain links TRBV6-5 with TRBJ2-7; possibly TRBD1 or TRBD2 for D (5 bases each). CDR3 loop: CASSYREGNNRYEQYF. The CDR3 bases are TGTGCCAGCAGTTACCGCGAGGGGAACAATCGCTACGAGCAGTACTTC.